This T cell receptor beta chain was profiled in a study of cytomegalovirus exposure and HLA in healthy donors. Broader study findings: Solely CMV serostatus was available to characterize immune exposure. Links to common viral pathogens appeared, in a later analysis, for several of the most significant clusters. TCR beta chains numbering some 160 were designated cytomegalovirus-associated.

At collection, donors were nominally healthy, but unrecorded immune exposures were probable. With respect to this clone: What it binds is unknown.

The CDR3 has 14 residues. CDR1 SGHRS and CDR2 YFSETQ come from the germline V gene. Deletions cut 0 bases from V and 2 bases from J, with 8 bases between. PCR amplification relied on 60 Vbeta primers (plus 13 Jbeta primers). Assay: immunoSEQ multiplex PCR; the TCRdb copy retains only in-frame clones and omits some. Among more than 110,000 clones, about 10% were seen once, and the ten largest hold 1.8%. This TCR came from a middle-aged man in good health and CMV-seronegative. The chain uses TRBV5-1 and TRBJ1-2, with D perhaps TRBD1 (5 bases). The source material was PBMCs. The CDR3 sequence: CASSLGTKNYGYTF. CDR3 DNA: TGCGCCAGCAGCTTGGGGACAAAGAACTATGGCTACACCTTC.